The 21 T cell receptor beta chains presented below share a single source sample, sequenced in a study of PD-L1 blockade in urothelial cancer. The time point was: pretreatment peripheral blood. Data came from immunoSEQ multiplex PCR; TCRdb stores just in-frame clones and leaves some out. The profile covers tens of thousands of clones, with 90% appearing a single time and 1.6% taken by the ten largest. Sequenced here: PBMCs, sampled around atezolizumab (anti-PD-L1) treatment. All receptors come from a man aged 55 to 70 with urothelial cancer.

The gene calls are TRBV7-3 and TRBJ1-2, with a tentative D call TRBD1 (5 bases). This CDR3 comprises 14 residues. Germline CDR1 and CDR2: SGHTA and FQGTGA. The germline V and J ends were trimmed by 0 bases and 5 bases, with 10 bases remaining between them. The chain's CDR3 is CASSLTPGNYGYTF. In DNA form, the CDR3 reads TGTGCCAGCAGCTTAACCCCAGGGAATTATGGCTACACCTTC.

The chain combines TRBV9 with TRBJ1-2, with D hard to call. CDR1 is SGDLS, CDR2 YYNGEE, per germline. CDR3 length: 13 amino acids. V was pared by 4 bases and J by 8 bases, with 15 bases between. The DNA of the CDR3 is TGTGCCAGCAGCACACACACTAGCGGGGGCTACACCTTC. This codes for CASSTHTSGGYTF.

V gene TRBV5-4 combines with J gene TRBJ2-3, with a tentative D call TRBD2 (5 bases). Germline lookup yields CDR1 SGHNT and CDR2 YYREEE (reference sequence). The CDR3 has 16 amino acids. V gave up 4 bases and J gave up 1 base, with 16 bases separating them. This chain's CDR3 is CASSPMGSLGTDTQYF. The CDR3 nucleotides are TGTGCCAGCAGCCCCATGGGGAGTCTTGGCACAGATACGCAGTATTTT. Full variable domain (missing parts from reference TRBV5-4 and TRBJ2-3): ETGVTQSPTHLIKTRGQQVTLRCSSQSGHNTVSWYQQALGQGPQFIFQYYREEENGRGNFPPRFSGLQFPNYSSELNVNALELDDSALYLCASSPMGSLGTDTQYFGPGTRLTVL.

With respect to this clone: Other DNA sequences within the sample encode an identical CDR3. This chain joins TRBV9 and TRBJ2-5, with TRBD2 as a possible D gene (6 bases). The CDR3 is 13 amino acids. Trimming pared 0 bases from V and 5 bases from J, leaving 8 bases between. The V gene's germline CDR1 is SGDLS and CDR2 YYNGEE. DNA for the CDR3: TGTGCCAGCAGCGTAGATCTAGCGGAGACCCAGTACTTC. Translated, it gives CASSVDLAETQYF.

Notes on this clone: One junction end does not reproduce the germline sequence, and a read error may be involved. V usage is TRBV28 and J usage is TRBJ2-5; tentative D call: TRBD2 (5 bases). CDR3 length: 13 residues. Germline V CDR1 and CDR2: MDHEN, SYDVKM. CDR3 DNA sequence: TGTGCCAGCTGTTTGTCCGGGGTGGAGACCCAGTACTTC. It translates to CASCLSGVETQYF.

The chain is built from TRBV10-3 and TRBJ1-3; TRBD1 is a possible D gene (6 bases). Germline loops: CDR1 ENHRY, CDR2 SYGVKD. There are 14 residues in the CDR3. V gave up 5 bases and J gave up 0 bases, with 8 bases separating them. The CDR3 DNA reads TGTGCCATCAGTCGACAGGACTCTGGAAACACCATATATTTT. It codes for CAISRQDSGNTIYF.

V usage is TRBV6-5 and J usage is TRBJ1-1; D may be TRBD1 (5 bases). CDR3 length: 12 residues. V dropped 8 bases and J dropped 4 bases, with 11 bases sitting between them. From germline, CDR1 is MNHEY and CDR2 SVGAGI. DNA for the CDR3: TGTGCCAGCCGGGGGGGTAGCACTGAAGCTTTCTTT. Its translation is CASRGGSTEAFF.

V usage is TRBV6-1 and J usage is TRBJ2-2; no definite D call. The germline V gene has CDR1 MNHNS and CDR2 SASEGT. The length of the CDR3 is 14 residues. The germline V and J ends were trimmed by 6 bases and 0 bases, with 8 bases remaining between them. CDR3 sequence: CASRRDTNTGELFF. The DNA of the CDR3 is TGTGCCAGCAGGAGAGACACGAACACCGGGGAGCTGTTTTTT.

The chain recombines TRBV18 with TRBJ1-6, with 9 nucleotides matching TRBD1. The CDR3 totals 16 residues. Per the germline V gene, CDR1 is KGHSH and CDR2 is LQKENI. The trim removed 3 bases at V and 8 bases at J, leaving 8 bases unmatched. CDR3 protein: CASSPTGTGPDSPLHF. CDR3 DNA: TGTGCCAGCTCACCTACCGGGACAGGGCCTGATTCACCCCTCCACTTT.

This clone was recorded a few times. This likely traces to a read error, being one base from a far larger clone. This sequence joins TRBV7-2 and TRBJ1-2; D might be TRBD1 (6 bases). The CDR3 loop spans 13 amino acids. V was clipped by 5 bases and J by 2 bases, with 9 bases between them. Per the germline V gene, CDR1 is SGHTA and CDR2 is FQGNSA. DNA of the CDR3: TGTGCCAGCAGCCACGGACAGAACTATGGCTACACCTTC. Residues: CASSHGQNYGYTF.

The CDR3 here is CASNFAGRLHGYGYTF. CDR3 nucleotide sequence: TGTGCCTCCAACTTCGCGGGGCGTCTCCATGGCTATGGCTACACCTTC. This chain uses TRBV30 with TRBJ1-2; D is perhaps TRBD1 (5 bases). The V end was cut by 7 bases, the J end by 4 bases, with 25 bases between. CDR3 length: 16 amino acids. Germline lookup yields CDR1 GTSNPN and CDR2 SVGIG (reference sequence).

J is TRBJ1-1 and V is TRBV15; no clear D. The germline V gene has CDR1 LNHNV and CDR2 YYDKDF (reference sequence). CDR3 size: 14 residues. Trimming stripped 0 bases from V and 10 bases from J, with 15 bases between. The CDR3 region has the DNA TGTGCCACCAGCAGAGAAAACACACCTAGTGGAGCTTTCTTT. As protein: CATSRENTPSGAFF.

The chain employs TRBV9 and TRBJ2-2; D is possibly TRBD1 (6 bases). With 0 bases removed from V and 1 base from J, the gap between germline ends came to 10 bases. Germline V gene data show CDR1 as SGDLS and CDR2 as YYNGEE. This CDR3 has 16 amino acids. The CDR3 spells CASSVGGRGNTGELFF. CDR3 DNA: TGTGCCAGCAGCGTAGGCGGCAGGGGGAACACCGGGGAGCTGTTTTTT.

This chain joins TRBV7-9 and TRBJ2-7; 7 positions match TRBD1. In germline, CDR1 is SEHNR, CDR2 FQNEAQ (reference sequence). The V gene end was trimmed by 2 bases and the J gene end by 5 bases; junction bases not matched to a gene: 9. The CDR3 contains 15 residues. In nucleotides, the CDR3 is TGTGCCAGCAGCTTACAAGAGACAGGGTTCCACGAGCAGTACTTC. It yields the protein CASSLQETGFHEQYF.

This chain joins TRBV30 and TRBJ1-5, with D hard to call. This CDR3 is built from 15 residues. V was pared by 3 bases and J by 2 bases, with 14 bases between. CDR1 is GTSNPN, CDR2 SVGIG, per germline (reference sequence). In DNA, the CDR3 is TGTGCCTGGAGCGTCGGCGGGCTGGGCAATCAGCCCCAGCATTTT. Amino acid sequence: CAWSVGGLGNQPQHF.

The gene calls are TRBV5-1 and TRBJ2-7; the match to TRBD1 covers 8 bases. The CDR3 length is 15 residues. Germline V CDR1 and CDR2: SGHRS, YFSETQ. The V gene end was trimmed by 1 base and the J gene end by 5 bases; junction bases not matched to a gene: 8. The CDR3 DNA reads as TGCGCCAGCAGCTTGACGGACGGACAGGGCCACGAGCAGTACTTC. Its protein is CASSLTDGQGHEQYF.

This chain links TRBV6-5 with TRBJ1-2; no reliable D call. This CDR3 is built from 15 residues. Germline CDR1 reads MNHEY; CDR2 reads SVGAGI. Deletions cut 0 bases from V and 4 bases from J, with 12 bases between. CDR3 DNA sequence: TGTGCCAGCAGTTACTCCGAGGATCGGGGCTATGGCTACACCTTC. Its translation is CASSYSEDRGYGYTF.

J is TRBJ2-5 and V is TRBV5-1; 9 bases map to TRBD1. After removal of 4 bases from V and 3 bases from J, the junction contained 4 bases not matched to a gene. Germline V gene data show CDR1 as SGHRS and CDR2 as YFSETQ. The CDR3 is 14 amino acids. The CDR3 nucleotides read TGCGCCAGCAGCACCGGGACAGGGAAAGAGACCCAGTACTTC. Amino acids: CASSTGTGKETQYF.

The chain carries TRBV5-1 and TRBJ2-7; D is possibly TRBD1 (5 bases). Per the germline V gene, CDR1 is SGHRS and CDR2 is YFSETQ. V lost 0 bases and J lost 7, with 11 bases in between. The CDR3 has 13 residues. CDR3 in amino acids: CASSLAGLWEQYF. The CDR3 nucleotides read TGCGCCAGCAGCTTGGCAGGGTTGTGGGAGCAGTACTTC. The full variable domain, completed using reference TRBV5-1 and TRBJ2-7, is KAGVTQTPRYLIKTRGQQVTLSCSPISGHRSVSWYQQTPGQGLQFLFEYFSETQRNKGNFPGRFSGRQFSNSRSEMNVSTLELGDSALYLCASSLAGLWEQYFGPGTRLTVT.

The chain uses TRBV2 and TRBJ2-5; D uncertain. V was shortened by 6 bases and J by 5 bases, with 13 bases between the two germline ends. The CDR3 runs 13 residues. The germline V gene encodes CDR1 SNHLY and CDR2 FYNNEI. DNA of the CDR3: TGTGCCAGCAGCCTATACCCAGCGGAGACCCAGTACTTC. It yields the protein CASSLYPAETQYF.

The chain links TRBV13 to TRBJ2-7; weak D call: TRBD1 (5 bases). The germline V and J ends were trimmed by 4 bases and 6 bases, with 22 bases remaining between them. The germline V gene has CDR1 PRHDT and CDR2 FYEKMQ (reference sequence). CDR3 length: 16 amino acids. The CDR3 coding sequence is TGTGCCAGCAGCTCCGCTCCCGGCAGGGAAGTCCCCGAGCAGTACTTC. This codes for CASSSAPGREVPEQYF.